In its sample, the clone carrying this TCR beta chain was seen many times. To make TCR beta libraries, researchers used iRepertoire HTBI primers and Arm-PCR of CDR3 regions. TCRdb reprocessed the multiplex PCR reads via MiXCR and lists one record per CDR3 protein. This table holds 500,000 to 700,000 distinct CDR3 sequences, around 30% found once. CDR1 is SNHLY and CDR2 is FYNNEI in the germline V gene. V was shortened by 4 bases and J by 4 bases, with 10 bases between the two germline ends. This CDR3 comprises 13 residues. This entry belongs to a study of regulatory T cells in long-lasting Graves disease. Study-level background: Persistent Graves' disease meant over 5 years of antithyroid drugs with positive TSH receptor antibodies.

This sample's time point: persistent/refractory GD, antithyroid drugs over 5 years with positive TRAb. From RNA extracted from PBMCs, the TCR library was made. This clonotype was obtained from a female donor with Graves disease. The sequences come from peripheral blood mononuclear cells (PBMCs), collected when the disease was refractory, from a patient treated with antithyroid drugs. The chain couples TRBV2 to TRBJ1-2; D is ambiguous. CDR3 sequence reads: CASSGRDSYGYTF. The CDR3 DNA reads as TGTGCCAGCAGTGGGAGGGATTCCTATGGCTACACCTTC.